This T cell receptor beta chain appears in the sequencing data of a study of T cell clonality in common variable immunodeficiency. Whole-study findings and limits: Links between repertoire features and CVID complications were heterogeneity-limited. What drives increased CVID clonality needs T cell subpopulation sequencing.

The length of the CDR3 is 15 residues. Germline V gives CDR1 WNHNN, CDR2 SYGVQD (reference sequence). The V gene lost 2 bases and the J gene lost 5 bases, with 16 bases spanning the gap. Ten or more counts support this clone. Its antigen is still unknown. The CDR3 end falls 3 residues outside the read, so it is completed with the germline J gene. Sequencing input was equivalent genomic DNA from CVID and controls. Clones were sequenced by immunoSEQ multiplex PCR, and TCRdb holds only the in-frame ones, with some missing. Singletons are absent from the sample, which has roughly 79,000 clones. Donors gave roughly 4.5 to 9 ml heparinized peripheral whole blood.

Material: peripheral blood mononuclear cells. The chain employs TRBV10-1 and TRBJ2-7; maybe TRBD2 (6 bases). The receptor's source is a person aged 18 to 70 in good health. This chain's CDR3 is CASSEGRLANDEQYF. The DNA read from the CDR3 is TGCGCCAGCAGTGAGGGAAGGCTAGCGAACGACGAG.